The clone carrying this T cell receptor beta chain was seen repeatedly, ten times or more. Its matching antigen is unknown. The data are from a study of Graves' ophthalmopathy and Graves' hyperthyroidism. Germline CDR1 SNHLY, CDR2 FYNNEI. V was clipped by 6 bases and J by 0 bases, with 8 bases between them. This CDR3 has 14 amino acids. Amplification of TCR beta CDR3 regions used RNA transcripts. An initial RT-PCR round employing HTBI primers preceded a second-round multiplex PCR. TCRdb re-derived calls from the multiplex PCR reads in MiXCR, one entry per CDR3 protein. There are roughly 1.1 million distinct CDR3 sequences in the sample; about 35% occur only once, and more than 9.5% lies in the top ten. New diagnoses, under 2 months' duration, and ages 18 to 65 characterized the hyperthyroidism patients. Enrollment excluded any patients with other autoimmune diseases, uncontrolled infections, pregnancy or lactation.

General study results and limits: Thyroid clonotypes that were expanded above 0.001 frequency mostly also appeared in blood.

This clonotype was sampled from an adult man with Graves' hyperthyroidism. Sequencing used peripheral blood or thyroid tissue (not recorded which). The chain combines TRBV2 with TRBJ1-4; D is unresolved. CDR3 sequence reads: CASRTHSTNEKLFF. The CDR3 DNA reads TGTGCCAGCAGAACTCATTCAACTAATGAAAAACTGTTTTTT.